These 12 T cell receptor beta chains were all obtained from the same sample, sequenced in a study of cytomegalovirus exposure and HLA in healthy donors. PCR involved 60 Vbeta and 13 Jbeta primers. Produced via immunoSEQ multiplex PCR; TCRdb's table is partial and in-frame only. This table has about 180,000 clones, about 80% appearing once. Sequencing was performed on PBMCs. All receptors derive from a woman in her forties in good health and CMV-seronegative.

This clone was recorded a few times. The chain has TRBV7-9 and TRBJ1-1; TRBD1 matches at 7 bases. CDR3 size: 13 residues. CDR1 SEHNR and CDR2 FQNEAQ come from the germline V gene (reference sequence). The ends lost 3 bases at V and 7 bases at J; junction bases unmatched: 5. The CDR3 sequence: CASSLIRQGEAFF. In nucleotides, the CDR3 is TGTGCCAGCAGCTTGATCCGACAGGGTGAAGCTTTCTTT. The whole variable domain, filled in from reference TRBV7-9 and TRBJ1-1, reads DTGVSQNPRHKITKRGQNVTFRCDPISEHNRLYWYRQTLGQGPEFLTYFQNEAQLEKSRLLSDRFSAERPKGSFSTLEIQRTEQGDSAMYLCASSLIRQGEAFFGQGTRLTVV.

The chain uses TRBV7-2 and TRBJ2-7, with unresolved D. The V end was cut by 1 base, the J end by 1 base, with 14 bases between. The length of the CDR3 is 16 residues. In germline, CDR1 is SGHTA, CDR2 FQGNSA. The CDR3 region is CASSLVVGGGSYEQYF. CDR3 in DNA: TGTGCCAGCAGCTTAGTTGTCGGCGGCGGATCCTACGAGCAGTACTTC.

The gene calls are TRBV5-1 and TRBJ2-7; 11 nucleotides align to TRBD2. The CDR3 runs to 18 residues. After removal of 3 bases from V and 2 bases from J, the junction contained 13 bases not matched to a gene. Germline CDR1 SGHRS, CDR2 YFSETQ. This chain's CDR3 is CASSSAGASGRSPYEQYF. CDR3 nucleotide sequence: TGCGCCAGCAGCTCAGCTGGGGCTAGCGGGAGGTCACCCTACGAGCAGTACTTC.

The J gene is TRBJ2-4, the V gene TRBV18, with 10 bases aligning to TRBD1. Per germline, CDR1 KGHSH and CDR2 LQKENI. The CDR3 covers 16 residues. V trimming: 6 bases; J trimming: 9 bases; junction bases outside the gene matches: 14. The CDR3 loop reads CASSPPTGGPLGIQYF. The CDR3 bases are TGTGCCAGCTCCCCTCCGACAGGGGGCCCTTTGGGCATTCAGTACTTC.

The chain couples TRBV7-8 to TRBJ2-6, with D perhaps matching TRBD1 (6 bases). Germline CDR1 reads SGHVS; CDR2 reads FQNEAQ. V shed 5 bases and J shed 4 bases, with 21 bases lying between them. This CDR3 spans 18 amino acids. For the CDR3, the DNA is TGTGCCAGCAGCACATCAGGGGCGCAGGGATCGGGGGCCAACGTCCTGACTTTC. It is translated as CASSTSGAQGSGANVLTF. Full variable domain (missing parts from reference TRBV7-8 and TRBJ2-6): GAGVSQSPRYKVAKRGQDVALRCDPISGHVSLFWYQQALGQGPEFLTYFQNEAQLDKSGLPSDRFFAERPEGSVSTLKIQRTQQEDSAVYLCASSTSGAQGSGANVLTFGAGSRLTVL.

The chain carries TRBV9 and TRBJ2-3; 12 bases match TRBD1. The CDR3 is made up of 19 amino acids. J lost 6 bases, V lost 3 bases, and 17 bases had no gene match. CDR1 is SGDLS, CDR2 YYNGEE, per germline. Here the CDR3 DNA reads TGTGCCAGCAGCGCCCGACGCCTTCCGGGACAGGGGGCACATGATACGCAGTATTTT. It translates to CASSARRLPGQGAHDTQYF. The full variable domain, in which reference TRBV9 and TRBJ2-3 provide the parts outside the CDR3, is DSGVTQTPKHLITATGQRVTLRCSPRSGDLSVYWYQQSLDQGLQFLIQYYNGEERAKGNILERFSAQQFPDLHSELNLSSLELGDSALYFCASSARRLPGQGAHDTQYFGPGTRLTVL.

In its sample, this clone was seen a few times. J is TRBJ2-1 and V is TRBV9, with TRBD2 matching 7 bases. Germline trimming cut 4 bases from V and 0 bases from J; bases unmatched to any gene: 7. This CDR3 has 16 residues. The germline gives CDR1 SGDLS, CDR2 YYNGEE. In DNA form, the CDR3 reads TGTGCCAGCAGCCACCGAGCGGGGAGCTCCTACAATGAGCAGTTCTTC. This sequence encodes CASSHRAGSSYNEQFF.

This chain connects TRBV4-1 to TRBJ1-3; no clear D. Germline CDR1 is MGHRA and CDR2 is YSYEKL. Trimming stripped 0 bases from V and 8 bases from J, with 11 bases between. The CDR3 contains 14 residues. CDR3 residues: CASSQEVTADTIYF. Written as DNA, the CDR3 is TGCGCCAGCAGCCAAGAGGTAACTGCGGACACCATATATTTT.

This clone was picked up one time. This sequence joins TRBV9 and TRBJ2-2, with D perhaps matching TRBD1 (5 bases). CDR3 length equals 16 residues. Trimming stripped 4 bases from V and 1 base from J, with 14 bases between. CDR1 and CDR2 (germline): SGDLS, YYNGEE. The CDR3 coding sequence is TGTGCCAGCAGCCTGGGTCAGGGCTGGAACACCGGGGAGCTGTTTTTT. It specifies CASSLGQGWNTGELFF.

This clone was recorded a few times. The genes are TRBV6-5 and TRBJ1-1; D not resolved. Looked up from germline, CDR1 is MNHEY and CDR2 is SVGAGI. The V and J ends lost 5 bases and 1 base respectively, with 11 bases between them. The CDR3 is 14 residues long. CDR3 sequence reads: CASSRAISNTEAFF. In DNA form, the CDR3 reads TGTGCCAGCAGTAGAGCGATTTCGAACACTGAAGCTTTCTTT.

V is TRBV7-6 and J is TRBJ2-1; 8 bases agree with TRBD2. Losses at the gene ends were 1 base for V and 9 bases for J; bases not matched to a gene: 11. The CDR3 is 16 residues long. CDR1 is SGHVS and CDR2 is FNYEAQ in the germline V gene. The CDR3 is CASSLENPGLGGEQFF. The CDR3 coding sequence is TGTGCCAGCAGCTTAGAAAACCCGGGACTAGGGGGTGAGCAGTTCTTC.

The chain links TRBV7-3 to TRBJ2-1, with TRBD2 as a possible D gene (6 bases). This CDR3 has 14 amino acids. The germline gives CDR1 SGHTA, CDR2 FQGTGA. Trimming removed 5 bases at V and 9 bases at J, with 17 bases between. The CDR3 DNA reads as TGTGCCAGCAGCCCACGGAGGGGAGGAGGTGAGCAGTTCTTC. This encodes CASSPRRGGGEQFF.